This is a list of T cell receptor beta chains from one sample in a study of blood T cells in healthy people across ages. Via MiXCR, TCRdb re-called the 5' RACE reads, giving one row per CDR3 protein. Found here are 750,000 to 950,000 distinct CDR3 sequences, 53% of them singletons; the top ten hold approximately 41%. The sequenced sample was blood. All receptors come from an elderly man in good health. Both conserved end residues are part of each CDR3. The D gene is left open where the match is weak. Rows give clone size only sometimes, using once, few, many, or a class for an expanded clone.

cdr3_nt: TGTGCCAGCAGTGTTTGGACCCCGACAGGGTCGAAGCGGGGTAACTATGGCTACACCTTC; cdr3_aa: CASSVWTPTGSKRGNYGYTF; d_call: TRBD1; clone_size: .; j_call: TRBJ1-2; v_call: TRBV28
cdr3_nt: TGTGCCAGCAGAAACTTACGGGGGCAGGGGGCGAGAGGCTACACCTTC; cdr3_aa: CASRNLRGQGARGYTF; d_call: TRBD1; clone_size: .; j_call: TRBJ1-2; v_call: TRBV12-3/TRBV12-4
cdr3_nt: TGTGCCAGCAGCTTCAGGGGTCAATCCCAAGAGGCCCAGTACTTC; cdr3_aa: CASSFRGQSQEAQYF; d_call: .; clone_size: .; j_call: TRBJ2-5; v_call: TRBV7-2
cdr3_nt: TGCGCCAGCAGCTTGGGGCTAGCGGGAGCCGGGGAGCTGTTTTTT; cdr3_aa: CASSLGLAGAGELFF; d_call: TRBD2; clone_size: few; j_call: TRBJ2-2; v_call: TRBV5-1
cdr3_nt: TGCGCCAGCAGCCAAACTGTGGGGGCAGATACGCAGTATTTT; cdr3_aa: CASSQTVGADTQYF; d_call: .; clone_size: .; j_call: TRBJ2-3; v_call: TRBV4-1
cdr3_nt: TGCAGCATACTCCGGGACGAGGAGGATGGCTACACCTTC; cdr3_aa: CSILRDEEDGYTF; d_call: .; clone_size: .; j_call: TRBJ1-2; v_call: TRBV29-1
cdr3_nt: TGCGCCAGCAGCCTTACCCTCCCTGTCCCTAATGAAAAACTGTTTTTT; cdr3_aa: CASSLTLPVPNEKLFF; d_call: .; clone_size: .; j_call: TRBJ1-4; v_call: TRBV4-1
cdr3_nt: TGCAGTGCCACCCCGAGCGGGAGGCAAGAGACCCAGTACTTC; cdr3_aa: CSATPSGRQETQYF; d_call: TRBD2; clone_size: few; j_call: TRBJ2-5; v_call: TRBV20-1
cdr3_nt: TGTGCCGGCAGCGTTTCGGCGGGAGGGCCTTACGAGCAGTACTTC; cdr3_aa: CAGSVSAGGPYEQYF; d_call: TRBD2; clone_size: .; j_call: TRBJ2-7; v_call: TRBV7-2
cdr3_nt: TGTGCCAGCAACGACAGGGGTGGTAGATACGCGTATTTT; cdr3_aa: CASNDRGGRYAYF; d_call: TRBD1; clone_size: few; j_call: TRBJ2-3; v_call: TRBV6-6
cdr3_nt: TGTGCCAGCAGCAAATCCCCAGGGATTGACTATGGCTACACCTTC; cdr3_aa: CASSKSPGIDYGYTF; d_call: .; clone_size: .; j_call: TRBJ1-2; v_call: TRBV3-1
cdr3_nt: TGCAGTGCTAAACTAGCGGGAGCTGGTAATGAGCAGTACTTC; cdr3_aa: CSAKLAGAGNEQYF; d_call: TRBD2; clone_size: .; j_call: TRBJ2-7; v_call: TRBV20-1
cdr3_nt: TGCGCCAGCAGCCCAACAGAGGGGGGACAGACAGAAGCTTTCTTT; cdr3_aa: CASSPTEGGQTEAFF; d_call: TRBD1; clone_size: .; j_call: TRBJ1-1; v_call: TRBV5-1
cdr3_nt: TGCAGTGCTAGCCCCCCTTATGGTTCTAGCGGGAGGATCAGGGGCGATGAGCAGTACTTC; cdr3_aa: CSASPPYGSSGRIRGDEQYF; d_call: TRBD2; clone_size: .; j_call: TRBJ2-7; v_call: TRBV20-1
cdr3_nt: TGCAGTGCTAAACCACCGGGACAGGGGGCCTACGAGCAGTTCTTC; cdr3_aa: CSAKPPGQGAYEQFF; d_call: TRBD1; clone_size: .; j_call: TRBJ2-1; v_call: TRBV20-1
cdr3_nt: TGCAGCGTTGGTGGCGGATACTCCTACGAGCAGTACTTC; cdr3_aa: CSVGGGYSYEQYF; d_call: .; clone_size: .; j_call: TRBJ2-7; v_call: TRBV29-1
cdr3_nt: TGTGCCAGCAGTCCGTCGACGGGTTATAGTTCACCCCTCCACTTT; cdr3_aa: CASSPSTGYSSPLHF; d_call: .; clone_size: .; j_call: TRBJ1-6; v_call: TRBV27
cdr3_nt: TGTGCCAGCAGCCCCTGGGGGAGGACCCATTCCTACGAGCAGTACTTC; cdr3_aa: CASSPWGRTHSYEQYF; d_call: .; clone_size: few; j_call: TRBJ2-7; v_call: TRBV7-9
cdr3_nt: TGCAGCGTTGGTTTCGGGGGCGGGCCCTACGAGCAGTACTTC; cdr3_aa: CSVGFGGGPYEQYF; d_call: .; clone_size: .; j_call: TRBJ2-7; v_call: TRBV29-1
cdr3_nt: TGCGCCAGCAGCTTGGCGGGACAGGGGGCGTATGAGCAGTTCTTC; cdr3_aa: CASSLAGQGAYEQFF; d_call: TRBD1; clone_size: .; j_call: TRBJ2-1; v_call: TRBV5-1
cdr3_nt: TGTGCCACCAGTGACCCCGCTGGGGCCGGGGAGACCCAGTACTTC; cdr3_aa: CATSDPAGAGETQYF; d_call: .; clone_size: .; j_call: TRBJ2-5; v_call: TRBV24-1
cdr3_nt: TGCAGTGCTAGAGATGTGGGAGCGGAGACCCAGTACTTC; cdr3_aa: CSARDVGAETQYF; d_call: .; clone_size: .; j_call: TRBJ2-5; v_call: TRBV20-1
cdr3_nt: TGTGCCAGCATGTGGGCTAGCGGGGGAGCTGAGCAGTTCTTC; cdr3_aa: CASMWASGGAEQFF; d_call: TRBD2; clone_size: .; j_call: TRBJ2-1; v_call: TRBV27
cdr3_nt: TGTGCCAGCAGTTCGCCACAGGGCGTTGGTTCACCCCTCCACTTT; cdr3_aa: CASSSPQGVGSPLHF; d_call: .; clone_size: .; j_call: TRBJ1-6; v_call: TRBV28
cdr3_nt: TGTGCCAGCTCACCACAGGGATCGGTCTACAATGAGCAGTTCTTC; cdr3_aa: CASSPQGSVYNEQFF; d_call: .; clone_size: .; j_call: TRBJ2-1; v_call: TRBV18
cdr3_nt: TGTGCCAGCAGCGAGGTTGGACTAGCGGGATCCGGGGGTAGATACGAGCAGTACTTC; cdr3_aa: CASSEVGLAGSGGRYEQYF; d_call: TRBD2; clone_size: .; j_call: TRBJ2-7; v_call: TRBV27